What follows are 13 T cell receptor beta chains derived from one specimen sequenced in a study of technical replicates of blood from a handful of donors. Assay: immunoSEQ multiplex PCR; the TCRdb copy retains only in-frame clones and omits some. The repertoire holds about 57,000 clones, with roughly 93% as singletons. Sequencing used PBMCs. Receptors were obtained from a human donor in good health. Some clones in this sample may be carry-over from other donors' samples.

The chain combines TRBV7-9 with TRBJ2-7; D is uncertain. CDR1 and CDR2 (germline): SEHNR, FQNEAQ (reference sequence). The CDR3 is 13 residues long. The V end lost 5 bases, the J end lost 3 bases, and 11 bases lay between the germline ends. CDR3 DNA sequence: TGTGCCAGCAGCCCCCCTAACTTCTACGAGCAGTACTTC. It specifies CASSPPNFYEQYF.

The V gene is TRBV27, the J gene TRBJ2-2; D may be TRBD1 (6 bases). CDR1 and CDR2 (germline): MNHEY, SMNVEV (reference sequence). The V gene lost 7 bases and the J gene lost 5 bases, with 17 bases spanning the gap. The CDR3 length is 15 residues. The CDR3 loop is CASIRRPGDTGELFF. CDR3 DNA: TGTGCCAGCATCCGGAGGCCAGGGGATACCGGGGAGCTGTTTTTT.

The rearrangement uses TRBV6-1 and TRBJ1-5; 7 nucleotides match TRBD1. The CDR3 spans 15 residues. The junction had 3 bases not matched to a gene; V was cut back by 2 bases and J by 2 bases. Germline assignment: CDR1 MNHNS and CDR2 SASEGT. This CDR3 reads CASSEYRGGNQPQHF. CDR3 nucleotide sequence: TGTGCCAGCAGTGAATACAGGGGTGGCAATCAGCCCCAGCATTTT.

The gene calls are TRBV5-1 and TRBJ2-1; 8 nucleotides align to TRBD1. V dropped 4 bases and J dropped 2; count of bases not matched to a gene: 5. The length of the CDR3 is 15 residues. CDR1 is SGHRS and CDR2 is YFSETQ in the germline V gene. CDR3 DNA: TGCGCCAGCAGCGAGGAGGGACAGGCCTACAATGAGCAGTTCTTC. Translation gives CASSEEGQAYNEQFF. The whole variable domain, remainder taken from reference TRBV5-1 and TRBJ2-1, is KAGVTQTPRYLIKTRGQQVTLSCSPISGHRSVSWYQQTPGQGLQFLFEYFSETQRNKGNFPGRFSGRQFSNSRSEMNVSTLELGDSALYLCASSEEGQAYNEQFFGPGTRLTVL.

The gene calls are TRBV4-3 and TRBJ1-2, with D uncertain. The CDR3 contains 14 residues. The germline V gene has CDR1 LGHNA and CDR2 YSLEER. The V end was cut by 0 bases, the J end by 8 bases, with 13 bases between. The CDR3 loop reads CASSQEESPTGYTF. The CDR3, as DNA: TGCGCCAGCAGCCAAGAGGAGTCCCCTACCGGCTACACCTTC.

The J gene is TRBJ2-5, the V gene TRBV23-1, with 7 bases identical to TRBD2. TRBV23-1 is an ORF; its function is uncertain. The V gene end was trimmed by 0 bases and the J gene end by 0 bases; junction bases not matched to a gene: 7. The CDR3 spans 17 residues. The CDR3 DNA reads TGCGCCAGCAGTCAATCGGGGGGGGACGCGTACCAAGAGACCCAGTACTTC. This gives the protein CASSQSGGDAYQETQYF.

The rearrangement joins TRBV6-1 to TRBJ2-2; TRBD2 aligns across 7 bases. The CDR3 consists of 16 residues. V dropped 3 bases and J dropped 0; count of bases not matched to a gene: 4. CDR1 is MNHNS and CDR2 is SASEGT in the germline V gene. CDR3 nucleotide sequence: TGTGCCAGCAGTGAGGACGGGGGGTCGAACACCGGGGAGCTGTTTTTT. Translating it yields CASSEDGGSNTGELFF.

The chain joins TRBV19 to TRBJ1-5, with D maybe TRBD1 (6 bases). Germline loops: CDR1 LNHDA, CDR2 SQIVND (reference sequence). V was shortened by 3 bases and J by 2 bases, with 17 bases between the two germline ends. CDR3 size: 17 residues. CDR3 region: CASSISTGSRGNQPQHF. The CDR3 DNA follows: TGTGCCAGTAGTATTTCCACAGGGTCTCGAGGCAATCAGCCCCAGCATTTT.

V gene TRBV9 combines with J gene TRBJ2-7; TRBD1 agrees at 8 bases. Germline loops: CDR1 SGDLS, CDR2 YYNGEE. The CDR3 has 15 residues. The J segment lost 3 bases and the V segment lost 4 bases, leaving 9 bases of the junction unmatched. CDR3 coding DNA: TGTGCCAGCAGCACCGGACAGGGCCGTTTCTACGAGCAGTACTTC. Protein: CASSTGQGRFYEQYF.

The rearrangement uses TRBV30 and TRBJ1-4, with D possibly being TRBD1 (5 bases). V was shortened by 4 bases and J by 2 bases, with 11 bases between the two germline ends. This CDR3 is 14 amino acids long. Germline-derived CDR1 and CDR2 are GTSNPN and SVGIG (reference sequence). CDR3 in DNA: TGTGCCTGGAAAAAACAGGAGACTAATGAAAAACTGTTTTTT. Its protein is CAWKKQETNEKLFF.

The rearrangement joins TRBV7-9 to TRBJ1-2, with D uncertain. The V and J ends lost 1 base and 3 bases respectively, with 12 bases between them. The CDR3 totals 15 residues. Per the germline V gene, CDR1 is SEHNR and CDR2 is FQNEAQ (reference sequence). In DNA, the CDR3 is TGTGCCAGCAGCTTAGTTGGAGGGTATGACTATGGCTACACCTTC. It specifies CASSLVGGYDYGYTF. The whole variable domain, filled in from reference TRBV7-9 and TRBJ1-2, reads DTGVSQNPRHKITKRGQNVTFRCDPISEHNRLYWYRQTLGQGPEFLTYFQNEAQLEKSRLLSDRFSAERPKGSFSTLEIQRTEQGDSAMYLCASSLVGGYDYGYTFGSGTRLTVV.

For the CDR3, the DNA is TGTGCCAGCAGCTTGGTATCCCGGGGATCCTATGGCTACACCTTC. Translating gives CASSLVSRGSYGYTF. V gene TRBV5-6 combines with J gene TRBJ1-2; D not resolved. The CDR3 has 15 amino acids. Germline assignment: CDR1 SGHDT and CDR2 YYEEEE. V was clipped by 0 bases and J by 4 bases, with 13 bases between them.

The chain couples TRBV7-8 to TRBJ1-4, with TRBD1 identical over 10 bases. CDR1 SGHVS and CDR2 FQNEAQ come from the germline V gene. V lost 5 bases to trimming and J lost 2 bases; unmatched junction nucleotides: 8. There are 17 residues in the CDR3. CDR3 in amino acids: CASSKRTGGLTNEKLFF. CDR3 in DNA: TGTGCCAGCAGCAAAAGGACAGGGGGACTTACTAATGAAAAACTGTTTTTT.